A selection of T cell receptor beta chains follows, all from one sample in a study of T cells after yellow fever vaccination. One entry per CDR3 protein, called by TCRdb with MiXCR from the 5' RACE reads. The table has under 300,000 distinct CDR3 sequences, less than 8.5% seen once. This specimen consisted of CD4+ T cells sorted from PBMCs, obtained 15 days after the yellow fever booster vaccination. The source of these receptors is a man between 25 and 39 years old who received the YFV17D yellow fever vaccine. The CDR3 runs from the conserved cysteine through the conserved F or W. The D gene is left open where the match is weak. Rows may omit the clone size; those that give it use once, few, many or a size class.

v_call: TRBV12-3/TRBV12-4
clone_size: many
j_call: TRBJ2-7
d_call: -
cdr3_aa: CASSPQRTITSEQYF
cdr3_nt: TGTGCCAGCAGTCCTCAGAGGACTATTACCTCCGAGCAGTACTTC

v_call: TRBV12-3/TRBV12-4
clone_size: -
j_call: TRBJ2-5
d_call: -
cdr3_aa: CASSPSYGTQYF
cdr3_nt: TGTGCCAGCAGTCCTTCATATGGGACCCAGTACTTC

v_call: TRBV10-2
clone_size: many
j_call: TRBJ1-5
d_call: -
cdr3_aa: CASSEYASGQPQHF
cdr3_nt: TGCGCCAGCAGTGAGTACGCATCGGGGCAGCCCCAGCATTTT

v_call: TRBV7-2
clone_size: few
j_call: TRBJ1-2
d_call: -
cdr3_aa: CASSLDSSYGYTF
cdr3_nt: TGTGCCAGCAGCTTGGACAGCTCCTATGGCTACACCTTC

v_call: TRBV5-1
clone_size: -
j_call: TRBJ2-7
d_call: -
cdr3_aa: CASSLGYTLYYEQYF
cdr3_nt: TGCGCCAGCAGCTTAGGCTACACCCTCTACTACGAGCAGTACTTC

v_call: TRBV28
clone_size: -
j_call: TRBJ1-1
d_call: -
cdr3_aa: CASSPGTAKNTEAFF
cdr3_nt: TGTGCCAGCAGTCCGGGGACGGCCAAGAACACTGAAGCTTTCTTT

v_call: TRBV29-1
clone_size: -
j_call: TRBJ1-1
d_call: -
cdr3_aa: CSLKVASRIGTEAFF
cdr3_nt: TGCAGCCTAAAGGTGGCATCGAGGATAGGCACTGAAGCTTTCTTT

v_call: TRBV4-3
clone_size: many
j_call: TRBJ1-5
d_call: -
cdr3_aa: CASSQEFIEPDNQPQHF
cdr3_nt: TGCGCCAGCAGCCAAGAATTCATCGAACCCGACAATCAGCCCCAGCATTTT

v_call: TRBV5-1
clone_size: many
j_call: TRBJ1-5
d_call: -
cdr3_aa: CASSFGDRNQPQHF
cdr3_nt: TGCGCCAGCAGCTTTGGTGACCGCAATCAGCCCCAGCATTTT

v_call: TRBV30
clone_size: -
j_call: TRBJ2-3
d_call: TRBD2
cdr3_aa: CAWSVRASGRASTDTQYF
cdr3_nt: TGTGCCTGGAGTGTACGGGCTAGCGGGAGGGCTAGCACAGATACGCAGTATTTT

v_call: TRBV7-2
clone_size: many
j_call: TRBJ2-3
d_call: -
cdr3_aa: CASSRSGVYRTDTQYF
cdr3_nt: TGTGCCAGCAGCCGATCGGGAGTCTACCGCACAGATACGCAGTATTTT

v_call: TRBV28
clone_size: few
j_call: TRBJ2-2
d_call: -
cdr3_aa: CASSFSPNTGELFF
cdr3_nt: TGTGCCAGCAGTTTTTCTCCGAACACCGGGGAGCTGTTTTTT

v_call: TRBV18
clone_size: few
j_call: TRBJ2-7
d_call: TRBD2
cdr3_aa: CASSPSWTSGKDLYEQYF
cdr3_nt: TGTGCCAGCTCACCCTCCTGGACTAGCGGCAAAGACCTCTACGAGCAGTACTTC

v_call: TRBV20-1
clone_size: few
j_call: TRBJ2-7
d_call: -
cdr3_aa: CCARDPSTGASYEQYF
cdr3_nt: TGCTGTGCTAGAGATCCTTCAACGGGAGCGTCCTACGAGCAGTACTTC

v_call: TRBV11-2
clone_size: -
j_call: TRBJ2-7
d_call: -
cdr3_aa: CASSLEASGRRPTPYEQYF
cdr3_nt: TGTGCCAGCAGCTTAGAGGCCTCAGGGAGACGCCCCACGCCCTACGAGCAGTACTTC

v_call: TRBV7-2
clone_size: few
j_call: TRBJ1-2
d_call: TRBD1
cdr3_aa: CASSLTGGANYGYTF
cdr3_nt: TGTGCCAGCAGCCTCACAGGGGGCGCTAACTATGGCTACACCTTC

v_call: TRBV9
clone_size: many
j_call: TRBJ2-3
d_call: -
cdr3_aa: CASSVSTGSADTQYF
cdr3_nt: TGTGCCAGCAGCGTGTCAACAGGGAGCGCAGATACGCAGTATTTT

v_call: TRBV7-2
clone_size: few
j_call: TRBJ2-1
d_call: -
cdr3_aa: CASSLVGSNEQFF
cdr3_nt: TGTGCCAGCAGCTTAGTGGGGTCCAATGAGCAGTTCTTC

v_call: TRBV14
clone_size: -
j_call: TRBJ1-3
d_call: TRBD1
cdr3_aa: CASGQVWGNTIYF
cdr3_nt: TGTGCCAGCGGACAGGTCTGGGGAAACACCATATATTTT

v_call: TRBV20-1
clone_size: many
j_call: TRBJ2-3
d_call: TRBD2
cdr3_aa: CSARASSGRADTQYF
cdr3_nt: TGCAGTGCTAGAGCCTCTAGCGGTAGGGCAGATACGCAGTATTTT

v_call: TRBV5-5
clone_size: few
j_call: TRBJ1-2
d_call: -
cdr3_aa: CASSFGVNYGYTF
cdr3_nt: TGTGCCAGCAGCTTTGGGGTGAACTATGGCTACACCTTC

v_call: TRBV7-2
clone_size: -
j_call: TRBJ2-1
d_call: TRBD2
cdr3_aa: CASSLPGLAGNNEQFF
cdr3_nt: TGTGCCAGCAGCTTACCCGGACTAGCGGGAAACAATGAGCAGTTCTTC

v_call: TRBV7-2
clone_size: few
j_call: TRBJ2-6
d_call: TRBD2
cdr3_aa: CASSLSGRVGGANVLTF
cdr3_nt: TGTGCCAGCAGCTTAAGCGGGAGGGTTGGCGGGGCCAACGTCCTGACTTTC

v_call: TRBV15
clone_size: -
j_call: TRBJ2-5
d_call: -
cdr3_aa: CATSREGRQLGQETQYF
cdr3_nt: TGTGCCACCAGCAGAGAGGGGAGGCAGCTGGGCCAAGAGACCCAGTACTTC

v_call: TRBV7-2
clone_size: -
j_call: TRBJ2-7
d_call: -
cdr3_aa: CATQLDSNSYEQYF
cdr3_nt: TGTGCCACCCAATTAGACTCCAACTCCTACGAGCAGTACTTC

v_call: TRBV12-3/TRBV12-4
clone_size: few
j_call: TRBJ2-2
d_call: -
cdr3_aa: CASILTRETGELFF
cdr3_nt: TGTGCCAGCATACTCACTAGGGAAACCGGGGAGCTGTTTTTT

v_call: TRBV20-1
clone_size: many
j_call: TRBJ2-1
d_call: -
cdr3_aa: CSAARPYNEQFF
cdr3_nt: TGCAGTGCTGCCCGACCCTACAATGAGCAGTTCTTC

v_call: TRBV5-6
clone_size: -
j_call: TRBJ2-7
d_call: -
cdr3_aa: CASSPGDGEQYF
cdr3_nt: TGTGCCAGCAGCCCAGGGGATGGGGAGCAGTACTTC

v_call: TRBV24-1
clone_size: many
j_call: TRBJ2-7
d_call: -
cdr3_aa: CATSEGGGTNSNEQYF
cdr3_nt: TGTGCCACCAGTGAGGGCGGCGGGACGAACAGCAACGAGCAGTACTTC

v_call: TRBV7-2
clone_size: -
j_call: TRBJ2-1
d_call: TRBD1
cdr3_aa: CASSPGGVRDEQFF
cdr3_nt: TGTGCCAGCAGCCCAGGGGGAGTGAGGGATGAGCAGTTCTTC

v_call: TRBV7-8
clone_size: few
j_call: TRBJ2-1
d_call: TRBD2
cdr3_aa: CASSSRTSGVNEQFF
cdr3_nt: TGTGCCAGCAGCTCTAGGACTAGCGGGGTAAATGAGCAGTTCTTC

v_call: TRBV21-1
clone_size: few
j_call: TRBJ1-6
d_call: -
cdr3_aa: CASSQGRFGSPLHF
cdr3_nt: TGTGCCAGCAGCCAGGGGAGGTTTGGATCACCCCTCCACTTT

v_call: TRBV12-3/TRBV12-4
clone_size: few
j_call: TRBJ2-2
d_call: -
cdr3_aa: CASSGRGADTGELFF
cdr3_nt: TGTGCCAGCAGTGGCCGGGGGGCTGACACCGGGGAGCTGTTTTTT

v_call: TRBV7-9
clone_size: many
j_call: TRBJ1-2
d_call: -
cdr3_aa: CASSLGAGNYGYTF
cdr3_nt: TGTGCCAGCTCTCTTGGGGCAGGGAACTATGGCTACACCTTC

v_call: TRBV20-1
clone_size: -
j_call: TRBJ2-7
d_call: -
cdr3_aa: CSATNIRGSYEQYF
cdr3_nt: TGCAGTGCTACCAATATCAGGGGCTCCTACGAGCAGTACTTC

v_call: TRBV5-1
clone_size: many
j_call: TRBJ2-2
d_call: -
cdr3_aa: CASSLSGPPGELFF
cdr3_nt: TGCGCCAGCAGCTTGTCGGGACCCCCCGGGGAGCTGTTTTTT

v_call: TRBV6-2/TRBV6-3
clone_size: -
j_call: TRBJ2-7
d_call: TRBD2
cdr3_aa: CASLVASGRREQYF
cdr3_nt: TGTGCCAGCCTAGTGGCTAGCGGGAGGAGAGAGCAGTACTTC

v_call: TRBV10-2
clone_size: many
j_call: TRBJ2-3
d_call: -
cdr3_aa: CASMARESDTQYF
cdr3_nt: TGCGCCAGCATGGCGCGGGAATCAGATACGCAGTATTTT

v_call: TRBV18
clone_size: -
j_call: TRBJ2-2
d_call: TRBD2
cdr3_aa: CASSPPGGRAAGELFF
cdr3_nt: TGTGCCAGCTCACCACCCGGCGGGAGGGCCGCCGGGGAGCTGTTTTTT

v_call: TRBV30
clone_size: -
j_call: TRBJ1-2
d_call: -
cdr3_aa: CAWTSGHYGYTF
cdr3_nt: TGTGCCTGGACCAGCGGACACTATGGCTACACCTTC

v_call: TRBV7-2
clone_size: few
j_call: TRBJ2-2
d_call: -
cdr3_aa: CASSLDRRAPSGELFF
cdr3_nt: TGTGCCAGCAGCTTAGACAGGAGGGCCCCTTCCGGGGAGCTGTTTTTT

v_call: TRBV3-1
clone_size: few
j_call: TRBJ2-2
d_call: TRBD2
cdr3_aa: CASSQTSGISTGELFF
cdr3_nt: TGTGCCAGCAGCCAAACTAGCGGGATTTCCACCGGGGAGCTGTTTTTT

v_call: TRBV20-1
clone_size: many
j_call: TRBJ2-7
d_call: -
cdr3_aa: CSARVGGEYEQYF
cdr3_nt: TGCAGTGCTAGAGTTGGCGGGGAATACGAGCAGTACTTC

v_call: TRBV7-2
clone_size: many
j_call: TRBJ2-6
d_call: -
cdr3_aa: CASSSRTLPGANVLTF
cdr3_nt: TGTGCCAGCAGCTCCAGGACCCTCCCTGGGGCCAACGTCCTGACTTTC

v_call: TRBV12-3/TRBV12-4
clone_size: many
j_call: TRBJ1-2
d_call: -
cdr3_aa: CASSPGTPGDYGYTF
cdr3_nt: TGTGCCAGCAGTCCCGGAACCCCAGGGGACTATGGCTACACCTTC

v_call: TRBV7-9
clone_size: many
j_call: TRBJ2-1
d_call: TRBD2
cdr3_aa: CASSREGLADEQFF
cdr3_nt: TGTGCCAGCAGCCGGGAGGGATTAGCCGATGAGCAGTTCTTC

v_call: TRBV9
clone_size: -
j_call: TRBJ2-5
d_call: TRBD2
cdr3_aa: CASSSGLAGGQETQYF
cdr3_nt: TGTGCCAGCAGCTCAGGACTAGCGGGAGGCCAAGAGACCCAGTACTTC

v_call: TRBV27
clone_size: few
j_call: TRBJ1-6
d_call: -
cdr3_aa: CASSNGTPGIGSPLHF
cdr3_nt: TGTGCCAGCAGCAACGGGACACCTGGAATCGGTTCACCCCTCCACTTT

v_call: TRBV28
clone_size: few
j_call: TRBJ2-7
d_call: TRBD2
cdr3_aa: CASSSLTSGAIYEQYF
cdr3_nt: TGTGCCAGCAGTTCGTTAACTAGCGGGGCTATTTACGAGCAGTACTTC

v_call: TRBV29-1
clone_size: few
j_call: TRBJ2-3
d_call: -
cdr3_aa: CSGRPSTDTQYF
cdr3_nt: TGCAGCGGGAGACCTAGCACAGATACGCAGTATTTT

v_call: TRBV12-3/TRBV12-4
clone_size: many
j_call: TRBJ2-1
d_call: -
cdr3_aa: CASSWRGNNEQFF
cdr3_nt: TGTGCCAGCAGCTGGAGAGGGAACAATGAGCAGTTCTTC

v_call: TRBV20-1
clone_size: -
j_call: TRBJ1-1
d_call: -
cdr3_aa: CSARLGGPNTEAFF
cdr3_nt: TGCAGTGCTAGATTGGGGGGACCAAACACTGAAGCTTTCTTT

v_call: TRBV14
clone_size: many
j_call: TRBJ2-5
d_call: TRBD1
cdr3_aa: CASSPLGQGNQETQYF
cdr3_nt: TGTGCCAGCAGCCCTCTCGGACAGGGGAACCAAGAGACCCAGTACTTC

v_call: TRBV5-1
clone_size: -
j_call: TRBJ1-6
d_call: -
cdr3_aa: CASSLLGDNSPLHF
cdr3_nt: TGCGCCAGCAGCTTGCTTGGGGATAATTCACCCCTCCACTTT